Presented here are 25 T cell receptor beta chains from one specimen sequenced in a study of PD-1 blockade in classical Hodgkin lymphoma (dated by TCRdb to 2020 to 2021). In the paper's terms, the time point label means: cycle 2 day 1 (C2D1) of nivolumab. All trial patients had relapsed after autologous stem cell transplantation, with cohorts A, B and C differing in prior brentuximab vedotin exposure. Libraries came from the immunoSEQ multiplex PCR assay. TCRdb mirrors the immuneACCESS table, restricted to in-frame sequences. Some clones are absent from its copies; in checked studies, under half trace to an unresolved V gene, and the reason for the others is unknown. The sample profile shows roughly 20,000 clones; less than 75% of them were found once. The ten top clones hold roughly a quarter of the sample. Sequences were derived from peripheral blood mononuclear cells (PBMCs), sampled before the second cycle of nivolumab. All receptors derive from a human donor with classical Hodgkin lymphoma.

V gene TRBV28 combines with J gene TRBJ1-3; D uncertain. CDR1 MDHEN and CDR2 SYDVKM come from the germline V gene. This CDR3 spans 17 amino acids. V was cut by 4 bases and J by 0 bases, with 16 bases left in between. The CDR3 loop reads CASSSYNTGSSGNTIYF. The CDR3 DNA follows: TGTGCCAGCAGTTCCTATAACACGGGCAGCTCTGGAAACACCATATATTTT. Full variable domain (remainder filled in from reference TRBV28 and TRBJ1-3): DVKVTQSSRYLVKRTGEKVFLECVQDMDHENMFWYRQDPGLGLRLIYFSYDVKMKEKGDIPEGYSVSREKKERFSLILESASTNQTSMYLCASSSYNTGSSGNTIYFGEGSWLTVV.

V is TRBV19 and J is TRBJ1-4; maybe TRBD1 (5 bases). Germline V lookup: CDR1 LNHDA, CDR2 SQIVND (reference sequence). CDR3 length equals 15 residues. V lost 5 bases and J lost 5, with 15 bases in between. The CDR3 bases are TGTGCCAGTAGTCCTCGACAGACAAGGAATGAAAAACTGTTTTTT. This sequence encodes CASSPRQTRNEKLFF.

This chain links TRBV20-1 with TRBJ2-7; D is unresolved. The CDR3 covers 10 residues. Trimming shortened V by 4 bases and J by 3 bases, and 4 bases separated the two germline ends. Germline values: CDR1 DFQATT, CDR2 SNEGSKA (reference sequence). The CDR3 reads CSATDYEQYF. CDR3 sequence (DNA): TGCAGTGCTACCGACTACGAGCAGTACTTC.

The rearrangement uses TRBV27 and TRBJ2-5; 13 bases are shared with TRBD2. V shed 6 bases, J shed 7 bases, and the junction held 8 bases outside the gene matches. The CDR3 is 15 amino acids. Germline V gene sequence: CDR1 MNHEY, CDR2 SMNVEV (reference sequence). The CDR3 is CASSWTSGRMGTQYF. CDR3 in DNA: TGTGCCAGCAGCTGGACTAGCGGGAGAATGGGGACCCAGTACTTC.

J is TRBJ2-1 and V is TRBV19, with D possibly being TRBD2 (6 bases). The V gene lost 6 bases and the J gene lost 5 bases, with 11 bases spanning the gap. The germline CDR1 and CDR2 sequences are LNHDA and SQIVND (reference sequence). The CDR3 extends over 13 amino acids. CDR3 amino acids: CASSGSINNEQFF. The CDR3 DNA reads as TGTGCCAGTAGCGGGAGTATCAACAATGAGCAGTTCTTC.

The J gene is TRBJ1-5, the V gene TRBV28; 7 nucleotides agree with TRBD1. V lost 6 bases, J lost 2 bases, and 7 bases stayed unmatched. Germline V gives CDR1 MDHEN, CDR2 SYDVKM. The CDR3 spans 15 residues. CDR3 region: CASRPGGGGNQPQHF. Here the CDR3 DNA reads TGTGCCAGCAGGCCAGGGGGGGGTGGCAATCAGCCCCAGCATTTT.

The CDR3 here is CASSLLRQANTGELFF. CDR3 sequence (DNA): TGTGCCAGCAGCTTATTGCGACAAGCGAACACCGGGGAGCTGTTTTTT. The rearrangement uses TRBV11-2 and TRBJ2-2; D gene ambiguous. Deletions cut 2 bases from V and 0 bases from J, with 10 bases between. This CDR3 has 16 amino acids. Looked up from germline, CDR1 is SGHAT and CDR2 is FQNNGV. Complete variable domain (other parts from reference TRBV11-2 and TRBJ2-2): EAGVAQSPRYKIIEKRQSVAFWCNPISGHATLYWYQQILGQGPKLLIQFQNNGVVDDSQLPKDRFSAERLKGVDSTLKIQPAKLEDSAVYLCASSLLRQANTGELFFGEGSRLTVL.

The CDR3 loop is CSAAGSGELFF. The DNA for the CDR3 is TGCAGTGCCGCGGGGAGCGGGGAGCTGTTTTTT. The chain has TRBV20-1 and TRBJ2-2; D is perhaps TRBD2 (6 bases). Looked up from germline, CDR1 is DFQATT and CDR2 is SNEGSKA (reference sequence). The CDR3 sequence is 11 residues long. V shed 6 bases and J shed 7 bases, with 9 bases lying between them.

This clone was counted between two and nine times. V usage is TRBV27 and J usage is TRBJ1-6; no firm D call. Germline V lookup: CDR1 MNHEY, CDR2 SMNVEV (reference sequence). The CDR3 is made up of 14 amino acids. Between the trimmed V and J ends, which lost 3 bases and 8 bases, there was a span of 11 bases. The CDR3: CASSFGRLDSPLHF. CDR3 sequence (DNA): TGTGCCAGCAGTTTTGGACGGCTTGATTCACCCCTCCACTTT.

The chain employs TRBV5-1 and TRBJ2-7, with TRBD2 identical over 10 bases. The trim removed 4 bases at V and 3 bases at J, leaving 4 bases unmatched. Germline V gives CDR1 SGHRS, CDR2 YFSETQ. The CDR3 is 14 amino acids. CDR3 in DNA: TGCGCCAGCAGCCCCGGGACTAGCGTCTACGAGCAGTACTTC. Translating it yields CASSPGTSVYEQYF.

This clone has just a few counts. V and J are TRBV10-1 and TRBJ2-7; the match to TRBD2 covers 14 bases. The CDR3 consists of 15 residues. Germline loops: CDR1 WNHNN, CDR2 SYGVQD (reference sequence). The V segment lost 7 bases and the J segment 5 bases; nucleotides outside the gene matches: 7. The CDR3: CASNPGTSGSDEQYF. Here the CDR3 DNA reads TGCGCCAGCAATCCCGGGACTAGCGGGAGCGACGAGCAGTACTTC.

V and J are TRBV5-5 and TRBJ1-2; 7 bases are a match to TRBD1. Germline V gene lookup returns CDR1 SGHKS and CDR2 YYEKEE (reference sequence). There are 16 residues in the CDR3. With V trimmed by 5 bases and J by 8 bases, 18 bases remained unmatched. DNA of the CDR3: TGTGCCAGCAGTTCTTATACACTGGACAGGACGGACGGCTACACCTTC. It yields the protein CASSSYTLDRTDGYTF.

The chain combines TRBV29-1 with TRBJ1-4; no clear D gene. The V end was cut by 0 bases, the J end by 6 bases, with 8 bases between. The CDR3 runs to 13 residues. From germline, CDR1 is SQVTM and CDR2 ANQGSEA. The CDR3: CSVEDEHHEKLFF. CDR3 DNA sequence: TGCAGCGTTGAAGATGAACATCATGAAAAACTGTTTTTT.

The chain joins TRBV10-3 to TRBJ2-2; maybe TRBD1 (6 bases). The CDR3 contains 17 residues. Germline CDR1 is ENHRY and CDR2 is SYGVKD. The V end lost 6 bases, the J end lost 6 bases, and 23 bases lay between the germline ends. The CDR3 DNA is TGTGCCATCAGCTCGATTACAGGGATAGCGAATGCCGGGGAGCTGTTTTTT. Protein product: CAISSITGIANAGELFF.

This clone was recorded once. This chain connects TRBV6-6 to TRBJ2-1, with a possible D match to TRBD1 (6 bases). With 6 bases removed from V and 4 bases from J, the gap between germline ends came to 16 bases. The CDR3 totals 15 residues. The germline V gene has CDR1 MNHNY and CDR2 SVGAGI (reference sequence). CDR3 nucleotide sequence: TGTGCCAGCAGCTCTTTCCGGGACAATTACAATGAGCAGTTCTTC. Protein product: CASSSFRDNYNEQFF.

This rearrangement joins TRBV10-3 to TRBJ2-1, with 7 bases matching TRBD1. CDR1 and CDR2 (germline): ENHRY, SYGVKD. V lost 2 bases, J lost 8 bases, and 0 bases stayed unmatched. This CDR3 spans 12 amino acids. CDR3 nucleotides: TGTGCCATCAGTGAGGACAGGGATGAGCAGTTCTTC. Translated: CAISEDRDEQFF.

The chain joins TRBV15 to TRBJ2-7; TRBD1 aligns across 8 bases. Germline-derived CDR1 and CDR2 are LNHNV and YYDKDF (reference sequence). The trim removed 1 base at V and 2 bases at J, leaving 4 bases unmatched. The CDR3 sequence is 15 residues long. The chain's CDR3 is CATSRGTGWAYEQYF. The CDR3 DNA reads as TGTGCCACCAGCAGAGGGACAGGGTGGGCCTACGAGCAGTACTTC.

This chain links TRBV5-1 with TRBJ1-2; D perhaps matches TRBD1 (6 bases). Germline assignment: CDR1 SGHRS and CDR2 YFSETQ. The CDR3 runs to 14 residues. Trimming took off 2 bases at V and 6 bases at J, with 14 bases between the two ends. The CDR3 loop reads CASSFGAGGDGYTF. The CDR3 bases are TGCGCCAGCAGCTTTGGGGCCGGGGGCGATGGCTACACCTTC.

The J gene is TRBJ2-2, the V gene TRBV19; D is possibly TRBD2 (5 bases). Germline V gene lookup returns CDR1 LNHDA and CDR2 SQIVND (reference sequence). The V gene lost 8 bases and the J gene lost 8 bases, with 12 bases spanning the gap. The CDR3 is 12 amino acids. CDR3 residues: CASQSGWGELFF. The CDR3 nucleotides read TGTGCCAGTCAATCGGGGTGGGGGGAGCTGTTTTTT.

The CDR3 region is CASLRRDRGTDTQYF. The DNA of the CDR3 is TGTGCCAGCCTCCGTCGGGACAGGGGAACAGATACGCAGTATTTT. This chain links TRBV28 with TRBJ2-3, with 10 bases lining up with TRBD1. From germline, CDR1 is MDHEN and CDR2 SYDVKM. The CDR3 loop spans 15 amino acids. V trimming: 8 bases; J trimming: 3 bases; junction bases outside the gene matches: 8.

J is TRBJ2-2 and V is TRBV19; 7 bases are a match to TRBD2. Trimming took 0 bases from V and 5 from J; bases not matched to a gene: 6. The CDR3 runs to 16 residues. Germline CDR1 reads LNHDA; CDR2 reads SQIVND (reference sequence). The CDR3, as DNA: TGTGCCAGTAGTATAGATGGCCGGGGGGTGACCGGGGAGCTGTTTTTT. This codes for CASSIDGRGVTGELFF.

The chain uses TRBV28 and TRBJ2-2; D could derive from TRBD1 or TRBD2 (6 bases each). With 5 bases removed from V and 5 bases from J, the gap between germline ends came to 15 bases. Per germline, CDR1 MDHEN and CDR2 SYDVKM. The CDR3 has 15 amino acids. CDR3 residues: CASSHGGGRTGELFF. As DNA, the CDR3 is TGTGCCAGCAGTCATGGAGGGGGTAGGACCGGGGAGCTGTTTTTT.

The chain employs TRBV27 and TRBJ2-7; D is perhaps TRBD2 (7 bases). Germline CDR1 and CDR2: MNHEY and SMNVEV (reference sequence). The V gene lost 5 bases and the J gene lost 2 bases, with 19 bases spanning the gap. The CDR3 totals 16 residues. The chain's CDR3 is CASSPPGAGVAYEQYF. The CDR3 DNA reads TGTGCCAGCAGTCCGCCGGGGGCGGGAGTGGCCTACGAGCAGTACTTC.

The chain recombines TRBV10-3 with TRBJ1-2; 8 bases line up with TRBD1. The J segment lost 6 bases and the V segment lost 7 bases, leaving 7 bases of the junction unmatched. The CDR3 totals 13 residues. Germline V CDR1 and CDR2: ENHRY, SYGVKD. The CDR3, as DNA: TGTGCCATCACCGGGACAGGATCGAATGGCTACACCTTC. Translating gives CAITGTGSNGYTF.

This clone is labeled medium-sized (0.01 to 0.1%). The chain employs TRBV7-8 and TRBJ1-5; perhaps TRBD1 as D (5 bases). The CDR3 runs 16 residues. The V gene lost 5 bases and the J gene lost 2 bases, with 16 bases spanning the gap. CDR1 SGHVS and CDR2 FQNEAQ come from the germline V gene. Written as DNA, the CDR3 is TGTGCCAGCAGCCCTGCCCTTCTGGGGGGCAATCAGCCCCAGCATTTT. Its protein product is CASSPALLGGNQPQHF.